The sequence of this T cell receptor (beta chain) was determined in a study of blood T cell repertoires in COVID-19. For the study at large: PBMCs, B-cell-depleted T cells, or T cells provided the cDNA or gDNA that made up the material.

Method: immunoSEQ multiplex PCR; TCRdb's copy keeps in-frame clones and lacks some. The sample holds 200,000 to 250,000 clones, 80% to 90% seen once. The TCR was taken from a man aged 25 to 45 with COVID-19, enrolled during active disease. Sample: peripheral blood.

The chain's CDR3 is CASRLDRANTEAFF. The CDR3 nucleotides are TGTGCCAGCAGGTTAGACAGGGCGAACACTGAAGCTTTCTTT. This chain connects TRBV28 to TRBJ1-1; 7 nucleotides agree with TRBD1. Germline V gene data show CDR1 as MDHEN and CDR2 as SYDVKM. The CDR3 consists of 14 residues. V shed 6 bases and J 1 base; nucleotides not matched to a gene: 5.